Given below is one T cell receptor beta chain in context. As yet, its antigen is unknown. Each CDR3 protein gets one entry after TCRdb re-called the RT-PCR reads with MiXCR. In the table there are 500,000 or so distinct CDR3 sequences, approximately 17% of which are singletons. The germline CDR1 and CDR2 sequences are DFQATT and SNEGSKA (reference sequence). The CDR3 is 14 residues long. Losses at the gene ends were 5 bases for V and 9 bases for J; bases not matched to a gene: 11. The sample originates from a study of response to subunit inactivated influenza vaccine. The study, taken as a whole, reports: With each seasonal influenza vaccination, the authors suggested, few new T cells are recruited.

The rearrangement uses TRBV20-1 and TRBJ2-3; TRBD2 agrees at 10 bases. This TCR was sampled from a man in his fifties or sixties who received an inactivated influenza vaccine. The sample consisted of CD4+ T cells sorted from PBMCs, taken about 23 months after vaccination. CDR3 nucleotide sequence: TGCAGTGCTCCGAACCCAAGGACTAGCGGAACGCAGTATTTT. It translates to CSAPNPRTSGTQYF.